This T cell receptor beta chain was found in a study of control samples from healthy donors and cancer patients (dated by TCRdb to the early 2020s). This clone is a singleton in its sample. Its target antigen remains unknown. The input lacks base qualities; no much larger clone sits a single base away. Library preparation was by the immunoSEQ multiplex PCR assay. The table comes from immuneACCESS by way of TCRdb, which keeps in-frame sequences with V and J called. Part of the clones is missing from these tables; in studies checked, under half for an unresolved V gene and the rest for unknown reasons. Present in this sample are 120,000 or so clones, around 87% of which were seen just once. The ten largest clonotypes hold 2.9% of the sample. The V end loses 3 bases and the J end loses 5 bases, and a stretch of 13 bases separates them. From a lookup of the germline V gene, CDR1 and CDR2 are WSHSY and SAAADI. Measured from the cysteine to the phenylalanine, the CDR3 is 15 residues long. Of the read, only the CDR3 DNA is kept; its 45 bases are in frame from base 1.

This receptor was obtained from a man between 60 and 70 years old in good health. Material for sequencing was blood. The receptor chain draws on TRBV10-2 and TRBJ1-4, with no reliable assignment of the D segment. The CDR3 reads as follows: CASSDSGLPNEKLFF. The DNA sequence is TGCGCCAGCAGTGATTCCGGACTTCCGAATGAAAAACTGTTTTTT.